Described below is a single TCR beta chain sequence and its context. No cognate antigen has been identified for it. Base-call qualities are not available, and no considerably larger clone is one nucleotide away. Memory CD4+ T cells were isolated as CD4+CD45RO+CD25- cells. Tregs, naive and memory CD4+ T cells from tumor, blood and ipsilateral draining lymph nodes of a handful of breast cancer patients underwent full-length TCR alpha and beta sequencing. Ficoll density gradient centrifugation was used to isolate mononuclear cells from either lymph nodes or roughly 50 ml of peripheral blood. Sorted cell populations were confirmed by FACS to exceed 90% purity. V and J are truncated by 4 bases and 9 bases respectively, leaving an intervening sequence of 13 bases. The CDR3, from cysteine to phenylalanine, totals 13 residues. The retained sequence is limited to the CDR3, 39 bases, with the frame set at the first base. The germline V gene (reference sequence) specifies MNHEY as CDR1 and SMNVEV as CDR2.

Full-length TCR variable regions were amplified by 5' RACE PCR with constant-region reverse primers, followed by semi-nested PCR with Nested Universal Primer A. Using the ReliaPrep RNA Cell Miniprep System, total RNA was extracted, and the SMARTer RACE 5'/3' Kit was then used to reverse transcribe the RNA into 5'RACE-ready cDNA. Multiplex adaptors were used to barcode full-length TCR alpha and beta libraries, and the barcoded libraries were sequenced on an Illumina MiSeq. As for the authors' bioinformatics: Sequencing data were pooled across the five patients for each of nine subset-tissue groups and compared by unsupervised clustering of TCR gene usage. Repertoire similarity was calculated with the Morisita-Horn index, weighting shared sequences by their contribution to each repertoire. TCRdb's own reprocessing of the public reads used fastp at Q25 and MiXCR and kept productive beta chains. Each entry is one CDR3 protein sequence, shown with its most common DNA and genes. TCRdb's processing, not the authors', yielded these V and J calls. In this sample the table shows approximately 30,000 distinct CDR3 sequences, roughly a quarter of which occur a single time. The ten largest clones take up around 4.5% of the sample.

This entry belongs to a study (dated by TCRdb to about 2015). For the wider study: The study examined whether tumor-infiltrating Tregs in breast cancer are drawn from blood Tregs or arise in situ by conversion from other CD4+ T cell subsets. Summary of the overall study and its limitations: Rather than covering whole repertoires, validation in the larger cohort was restricted to a single TCR beta V-J rearrangement. Tumor memory CD4+ T cell TCR gene usage clustered with blood and lymph node memory CD4+ cells and lymph node naive CD4+ cells. The TCR alpha and beta sequences of tumor-infiltrating Tregs showed the greatest overlap with tumor naive CD4+ T cells, followed by blood naive CD4+ T cells.

Sequenced sample: memory CD4+ T cells sorted from blood. This specimen's cell subset or site label, per the study, means: memory CD4+ T cells, CD4+CD45RO+CD25-. In this chain, TRBV27 is recombined with TRBJ1-5; the D gene cannot be resolved reliably. The TCR comes from a female donor with breast cancer. The bases are TGTGCCAGCAGTTCAGTATCGCGGATGCCCCAGCATTTT. It is translated as CASSSVSRMPQHF.